What follows are 17 T cell receptor beta chains derived from one specimen sequenced in a study of cytomegalovirus exposure and HLA in healthy donors. Amplification used 60 Vbeta primers and 13 Jbeta primers. Sequencing was performed with immunoSEQ multiplex PCR; in TCRdb, only in-frame clones are kept and a portion is missing. The sample yields about 130,000 clones, about 78% seen once. The sequenced sample consisted of PBMCs. Receptors were obtained from a man aged 50 to 60 in good health and CMV-seronegative.

V is TRBV5-8 and J is TRBJ2-7; 8 bases are a match to TRBD1. The CDR3 totals 15 residues. Trimming took 3 bases from V and 4 from J; bases not matched to a gene: 9. Germline V CDR1 and CDR2: SGHTS, YDEGEE. CDR3 sequence: CASSWLGTGAYEQYF. The DNA for the CDR3 is TGTGCCAGCAGCTGGCTAGGGACAGGAGCGTACGAGCAGTACTTC.

As concerns this clone: At one end, the junction sequence differs from germline, possibly due to a read error. In DNA, the CDR3 is TGTTCCAGCAGCCCCGGGGGGACTGAAGCTTTCTTT. Translating gives CSSSPGGTEAFF. The chain uses TRBV7-9 and TRBJ1-1; tentatively, D is TRBD1 (5 bases). This CDR3 has 12 residues. The germline gives CDR1 SEHNR, CDR2 FQNEAQ (reference sequence).

This rearrangement joins TRBV28 to TRBJ2-3; 7 bases match TRBD2. Trimming cost V 7 bases and J 0 bases; bases outside gene matches: 4. Germline values: CDR1 MDHEN, CDR2 SYDVKM. The CDR3 is made up of 14 amino acids. The CDR3 protein is CASTNSGSTDTQYF. The CDR3 bases are TGTGCCAGCACCAATAGCGGGAGCACAGATACGCAGTATTTT.

The chain carries TRBV5-1 and TRBJ2-5, with a possible D match to TRBD1 (6 bases). The CDR3 totals 16 residues. The V end was cut by 2 bases, the J end by 4 bases, with 18 bases between. Germline V gene data show CDR1 as SGHRS and CDR2 as YFSETQ. In DNA form, the CDR3 reads TGCGCCAGCAGCTTCCCGACTTGGGACATAGCAGAGACCCAGTACTTC. It codes for CASSFPTWDIAETQYF.

V gene TRBV18 combines with J gene TRBJ2-5; weak D call: TRBD1 (6 bases). Deletions cut 0 bases from V and 4 bases from J, with 15 bases between. The CDR3 is 16 residues long. Germline V gene sequence: CDR1 KGHSH, CDR2 LQKENI. CDR3 DNA sequence: TGTGCCAGCTCACCACCGGGGACACTCACGGGAGAGACCCAGTACTTC. Encoded protein: CASSPPGTLTGETQYF.

The chain couples TRBV2 to TRBJ2-2, with D perhaps matching TRBD1 (6 bases). Germline V gene lookup returns CDR1 SNHLY and CDR2 FYNNEI. V lost 1 base and J 1 base, leaving 10 bases between the germline ends. The CDR3 extends over 16 amino acids. In DNA, the CDR3 is TGTGCCAGCAGTGAAGTAGAACAGGGGAACACCGGGGAGCTGTTTTTT. Amino acids: CASSEVEQGNTGELFF.

V and J are TRBV11-3 and TRBJ2-3; TRBD1 agrees at 7 bases. The CDR3 totals 15 residues. Germline CDR1 and CDR2: SGHNT and YENEEA. Losses at the gene ends were 5 bases for V and 0 bases for J; bases not matched to a gene: 5. The CDR3 DNA follows: TGTGCCAGCAGCAAACAGGGGTCTAGCACAGATACGCAGTATTTT. This codes for CASSKQGSSTDTQYF.

CDR3 DNA sequence: TGCAGCGTTGAAGAACGGCGGGAAGGCACAGATACGCAGTATTTT. Its protein product is CSVEERREGTDTQYF. The rearrangement links TRBV29-1 to TRBJ2-3; D is perhaps TRBD2 (6 bases). With 0 bases removed from V and 1 base from J, the gap between germline ends came to 11 bases. The CDR3 is 15 residues long. In germline, CDR1 is SQVTM, CDR2 ANQGSEA.

The chain uses TRBV29-1 and TRBJ2-5, with D possibly matching TRBD2 (6 bases). CDR3 length: 15 amino acids. Trimming stripped 2 bases from V and 4 bases from J, with 17 bases between. CDR1 is SQVTM and CDR2 is ANQGSEA in the germline V gene. The CDR3 DNA follows: TGCAGCGTTGAACGAGGGGACTTCGGTGTAGAGACCCAGTACTTC. This encodes CSVERGDFGVETQYF. Together with reference TRBV29-1 and TRBJ2-5, the CDR3 gives the full variable domain: SAVISQKPSRDICQRGTSLTIQCQVDSQVTMMFWYRQQPGQSLTLIATANQGSEATYESGFVIDKFPISRPNLTFSTLTVSNMSPEDSSIYLCSVERGDFGVETQYFGPGTRLLVL.

The chain employs TRBV9 and TRBJ1-1; 7 bases are shared with TRBD1. Germline V gene lookup returns CDR1 SGDLS and CDR2 YYNGEE. This CDR3 contains 14 residues. The V and J ends lost 4 bases and 3 bases, in that order; junction bases with no gene match: 6. As DNA, the CDR3 is TGTGCCAGCAGCACAACCAGGGGGGACACTGAAGCTTTCTTT. It yields the protein CASSTTRGDTEAFF.

This clone was counted between two and nine times. The rearrangement joins TRBV28 to TRBJ1-2; D gene unclear. Germline V gives CDR1 MDHEN, CDR2 SYDVKM. Trimming stripped 10 bases from V and 1 base from J, with 13 bases between. The CDR3 is 13 amino acids. CDR3 bases: TGTGCCATCGAACAAGTAAATAACTATGGCTACACCTTC. The encoded protein is CAIEQVNNYGYTF.

The chain couples TRBV30 to TRBJ1-2, with TRBD1 identical over 8 bases. This CDR3 has 13 residues. Looked up from germline, CDR1 is GTSNPN and CDR2 is SVGIG (reference sequence). V trimming: 5 bases; J trimming: 5 bases; junction bases outside the gene matches: 7. CDR3 in amino acids: CAWVPGGSYGYTF. In nucleotides, the CDR3 is TGTGCCTGGGTACCAGGGGGCTCTTATGGCTACACCTTC.

The chain has TRBV7-9 and TRBJ1-2; TRBD1 matches 9 bases. Germline assignment: CDR1 SEHNR and CDR2 FQNEAQ (reference sequence). This CDR3 spans 13 amino acids. V gave up 5 bases and J gave up 6 bases; unmatched junction bases: 4. The CDR3 region has the DNA TGTGCCAGCAGCCCGACAGGGGGTGATGGCTACACCTTC. Its translation is CASSPTGGDGYTF.

The V gene is TRBV5-8, the J gene TRBJ2-7, with 7 bases identical to TRBD1. Per the germline V gene, CDR1 is SGHTS and CDR2 is YDEGEE. Trimming cost V 2 bases and J 3 bases; bases outside gene matches: 8. This CDR3 has 15 residues. In DNA form, the CDR3 reads TGTGCCAGCAGCTTTGTAGGGACAGATTACTACGAGCAGTACTTC. Translation gives CASSFVGTDYYEQYF.

This rearrangement joins TRBV15 to TRBJ2-7; 7 nucleotides line up with TRBD1. V was clipped by 3 bases and J by 4 bases; unmatched bases: 12. The CDR3 is 16 amino acids. Germline V gene lookup returns CDR1 LNHNV and CDR2 YYDKDF (reference sequence). The DNA of the CDR3 is TGTGCCACCAGCAGGGCCTCGGGGACAGAGTATTACGAGCAGTACTTC. It is translated as CATSRASGTEYYEQYF. The whole variable domain, remainder taken from reference TRBV15 and TRBJ2-7, is DAMVIQNPRYQVTQFGKPVTLSCSQTLNHNVMYWYQQKSSQAPKLLFHYYDKDFNNEADTPDNFQSRRPNTSFCFLDIRSPGLGDTAMYLCATSRASGTEYYEQYFGPGTRLTVT.

The V call is TRBV7-2, the J call TRBJ2-1; D unresolved. V lost 5 bases, J lost 7 bases, and 12 bases lay in between. The CDR3 covers 13 residues. Germline V gene sequence: CDR1 SGHTA, CDR2 FQGNSA. The CDR3 here is CASSPSYANEQFF. The CDR3 DNA reads as TGTGCCAGCAGCCCGTCCTATGCGAATGAGCAGTTCTTC. The complete variable domain, with remaining parts taken from reference TRBV7-2 and TRBJ2-1, reads GAGVSQSPSNKVTEKGKDVELRCDPISGHTALYWYRQSLGQGLEFLIYFQGNSAPDKSGLPSDRFSAERTGGSVSTLTIQRTQQEDSAVYLCASSPSYANEQFFGPGTRLTVL.

The V call is TRBV2, the J call TRBJ1-2; D might be TRBD1 (6 bases). The CDR3 runs 14 residues. Germline-derived CDR1 and CDR2 are SNHLY and FYNNEI. Trimming took off 3 bases at V and 3 bases at J, with 11 bases between the two ends. CDR3 nucleotides: TGTGCCAGCAGTGATGGGGGCACCCACTATGGCTACACCTTC. It encodes CASSDGGTHYGYTF.